This T cell receptor beta chain was sequenced in a study of blood T cell repertoires in COVID-19. As for the study in general: From T cells, B-cell-depleted T cells, or PBMCs came the material, which was cDNA or gDNA.

Germline lookup yields CDR1 KGHSH and CDR2 LQKENI. The CDR3 extends over 23 amino acids. The ends were cut back, 0 bases at V and 1 base at J, with 31 bases in the middle. Authors' processing steps: Counts of nucleated cells, estimated from reference gene primer amplification, were obtained. Profiling relied on immunoSEQ multiplex PCR, and the TCRdb table lists in-frame clones only, not all of them. V, J and clone size are those of that table, while D and trimming were read from the DNA. The sample consists of around 53,000 clones, approximately 87% of them appearing once. This sequence was found in a man between 50 and 59 years old with acute or convalescent COVID-19. Sequencing input: peripheral blood. The genes are TRBV18 and TRBJ2-4; weak D call: TRBD2 (7 bases). This CDR3 is CASSPPLPPGGRWSQGAKNIQYF. The CDR3 nucleotides read TGTGCCAGCTCACCACCGCTCCCTCCGGGCGGGAGATGGTCCCAGGGGGCCAAAAACATTCAGTACTTC. The full variable domain, in which reference TRBV18 and TRBJ2-4 provide the parts outside the CDR3, is NAGVMQNPRHLVRRRGQEARLRCSPMKGHSHVYWYRQLPEEGLKFMVYLQKENIIDESGMPKERFSAEFPKEGPSILRIQQVVRGDSAAYFCASSPPLPPGGRWSQGAKNIQYFGAGTRLSVL.